The entry below gives a single T cell receptor beta chain sequence along with its context. This receptor's antigen is unknown. No per-base quality is available; no much larger clone lies one base away. This sample was taken from a study of T cells in Graves' hyperthyroidism and ophthalmopathy (dated by TCRdb to about 2019). The study in broad terms: Peripheral blood was sampled at the time of initial diagnosis, prior to any treatment. To identify distinguishing TCR V-J signatures, a discovery cohort of around 100 patients was used, comprising 43 with Graves' ophthalmopathy and 55 to 65 with stable Graves' hyperthyroidism. Prospective prediction of ophthalmopathy was tested in an independent validation cohort consisting of fewer than 20 hyperthyroidism patients and some 17 patients who later progressed to ophthalmopathy. The approximately 100 discovery patients were randomly split 7:3 into training and test sets. In six Graves' hyperthyroidism patients, the study also compared T-cell repertoires from thyroid tissue with T-cell repertoires from blood. After sampling, hyperthyroidism patients received methimazole starting at 30 mg daily, and ophthalmopathy patients received high-dose intravenous methylprednisolone. According to the paper, TCR Vbeta CDR3 sequencing was carried out on 135 peripheral blood samples, which came from approximately 41 ophthalmopathy, approximately 72 hyperthyroidism and around 17 progressor patients.

Moderately to severely active disease, a Clinical Activity Score of at least 3, a NOSPECS grade of at least 4, and a duration under 3 months were present in ophthalmopathy patients. The study excluded patients with uncontrolled infections, other autoimmune diseases, pregnancy or lactation. Diagnoses relied on clinical symptoms, serum thyroxine and TRAb, thyroid ultrasound and orbital computed tomography. PBMCs were isolated from roughly 10 ml of fresh peripheral blood by Ficoll-Paque density gradient centrifugation. Trizol reagent was used to extract total RNA, and RNA quality was then checked on an Agilent 2100 Bioanalyzer. Summary of the overall study and its limitations: In validation, the model predicted progression to ophthalmopathy with over 60% sensitivity and about 72% specificity, a median of approximately 6.5 months before onset. A 13 V-J signature model separated ophthalmopathy from stable hyperthyroidism, with about 88% sensitivity and about 81% specificity in cross-validation and 80%/75% in testing. Most expanded thyroid clonotypes (frequency above 0.001) were also detected in blood, a finding suggesting that blood repertoires may reflect thyroid immune responses. Sample size was not statistically predetermined, and investigators were not blinded to group allocation.

The TCR beta CDR3 regions were amplified from RNA transcripts. The TCR CDR3 was subjected to a first round of RT-PCR using the HTBI primer set and the Qiagen OneStep RT-PCR kit. Libraries were constructed in a second round of multiplex PCR, after which size selection and purification were performed. Paired-end sequencing of the libraries was performed with 100 bp reads on an Illumina HiSeq2000. The study's processing was this. SOAPnuke was used to process the raw data, with reads discarded if the reads contained adapters or uncalled bases, had a mean Phred below 15, or lacked an exact constant-primer or identifier match. High-quality paired reads were merged using COPE v1.2.5, and each unique nucleotide sequence was defined as a clonotype. MiTCR v1.1 was used to align the clonotypes against IMGT TRBV, TRBD and TRBJ reference segments. The analysis was restricted to V-J combinations with a frequency above 0.0001, which together covered 99.2% of the repertoires. The TCS score was defined as the ratio of F50 (clonal expansion) to E x V (chaos), calculated using BLOSUM62-based TCRdist between CDR3 peptides within each V-J. Welch's t-statistics and random forest reduced around 520 V-J features to 13, which were used in a naive Bayes classifier (R e1071). Clones were called with MiXCR by TCRdb after fastp trimmed the public reads at Q25, and only in-frame beta chains were retained. Entries are consolidated by CDR3 protein sequence, retaining the most common genes and DNA. The V and J calls come from TCRdb's annotation, not from the publication. The sample has hundreds of thousands of distinct CDR3 sequences on record, roughly 17% of them singletons. The top ten clones comprise about 16% of the sample.

Sequencing input: blood. The source of this sequence is a woman between 18 and 29 years old with Graves' ophthalmopathy.

The CDR3 is CASSQRLAGVLIGETQYF. Here is the DNA: TGTGCCAGCAGCCAAAGGTTGGCAGGGGTTCTAATTGGGGAGACCCAGTACTTC. The receptor chain draws on TRBV3-1 and TRBJ2-5; 6 matching bases give a weak D call of TRBD1. The CDR3 holds 18 amino acids from the cysteine to the phenylalanine. Only the CDR3 DNA is retained, 54 bases long and in frame from the first base. Trimming removed 2 bases from V and 5 bases from J, leaving 24 bases between the germline ends. Sequences LGHDT (CDR1) and YNNKEL (CDR2) are obtained from the germline V gene (reference sequence).